A single sample gave rise to the 3 T cell receptor beta chains below, sequenced in a study of CD8 T cells in ankylosing spondylitis. TCRdb re-called the 5' RACE reads with MiXCR, one entry per CDR3 protein. The sample has about 64,000 distinct CDR3 sequences, roughly 6.1% seen once. The material sequenced was synovial fluid, either unsorted or a sorted T cell fraction (not recorded which). The source of these receptors is a male donor with ankylosing spondylitis.

The rearrangement joins TRBV20-1 to TRBJ2-3; TRBD1 agrees at 9 bases. The V and J ends lost 5 bases and 2 bases, in that order; junction bases with no gene match: 5. This CDR3 has 14 amino acids. Germline V gene sequence: CDR1 DFQATT, CDR2 SNEGSKA (reference sequence). The CDR3 bases are TGCAGTGCTCCCGGGACAGGGAACACAGATACGCAGTATTTT. Its translation is CSAPGTGNTDTQYF.

This clonotype was recorded many times. This chain uses TRBV9 with TRBJ2-7, with 15 bases fitting TRBD2. The trim removed 4 bases at V and 0 bases at J, leaving 8 bases unmatched. The CDR3 has 18 amino acids. Germline V lookup: CDR1 SGDLS, CDR2 YYNGEE. Written as DNA, the CDR3 is TGTGCCAGCAGCTCCGGACTAGCGGGAGGGTTTAGCTCCTACGAGCAGTACTTC. As protein: CASSSGLAGGFSSYEQYF.

This clonotype has ten or more counts. The chain employs TRBV20-1 and TRBJ2-3; D not certain. The CDR3 sequence is 14 residues long. Trimming cost V 6 bases and J 2 bases, with 15 bases left between them. Germline assignment: CDR1 DFQATT and CDR2 SNEGSKA (reference sequence). CDR3 loop: CSAARLGYTDTQYF. The CDR3, as DNA: TGCAGTGCGGCCAGGTTGGGGTACACAGATACGCAGTATTTT.